The present entry profiles one T cell receptor (beta chain) with its context. TCRdb re-called the 5' RACE reads and gives one entry per CDR3 protein, without DNA. This sample carries under 150,000 distinct CDR3 sequences, with 2% to 3% going to the ten biggest clones. The data stem from a study of monozygotic twins with inflammatory bowel disease. The CDR3 is 15 residues long. Germline V gene data show CDR1 as SGHRS and CDR2 as YFSETQ. The material sequenced was blood. This TCR was recovered from a human donor with ulcerative colitis or Crohn's disease, or a healthy co-twin of an affected twin (not recorded which). The chain couples TRBV5-1 to TRBJ1-6; TCRdb outputs TRBD1, but without DNA this stays unchecked. The CDR3 spells CASSLAATDNSPLHF.